This T cell receptor beta chain comes out of a study of CD8 T cells in ankylosing spondylitis. Study outcomes and limitations: Blood from ankylosing spondylitis patients appeared to carry a characteristic roughly 8-variant TCR beta motif.

The junction had 6 bases not matched to a gene; V was cut back by 0 bases and J by 7 bases. The CDR3 spans 15 residues. Germline V gene sequence: CDR1 SGDLS, CDR2 YYNGEE. One entry per CDR3 protein results from TCRdb running MiXCR on the 5' RACE reads. The profile covers 200,000 to 250,000 distinct CDR3 sequences, with about 7% appearing a single time and 14% taken by the ten largest. This clonotype was observed at least ten times. The antigen is unknown. The sample was blood, either unsorted or a sorted T cell fraction (not recorded which). The chain joins TRBV9 to TRBJ2-1; 8 nucleotides line up with TRBD2. The source is a male donor with ankylosing spondylitis. Here the CDR3 reads CASSVAGGVGNEQFF. The DNA of the CDR3 is TGTGCCAGCAGCGTAGCCGGGGGGGTTGGGAATGAGCAGTTCTTC.